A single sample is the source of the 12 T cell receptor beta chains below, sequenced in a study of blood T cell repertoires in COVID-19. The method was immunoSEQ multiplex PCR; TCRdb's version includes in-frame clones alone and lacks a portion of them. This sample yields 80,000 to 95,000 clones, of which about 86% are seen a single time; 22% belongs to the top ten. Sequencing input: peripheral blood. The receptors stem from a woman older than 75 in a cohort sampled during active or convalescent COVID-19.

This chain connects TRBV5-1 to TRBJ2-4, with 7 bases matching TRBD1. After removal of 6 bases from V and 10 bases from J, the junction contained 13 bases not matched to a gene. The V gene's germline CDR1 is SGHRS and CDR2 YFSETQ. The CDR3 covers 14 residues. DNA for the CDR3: TGCGCCAGCAAACAGGGGCTAGGTGGAATAATTCAGTACTTC. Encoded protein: CASKQGLGGIIQYF.

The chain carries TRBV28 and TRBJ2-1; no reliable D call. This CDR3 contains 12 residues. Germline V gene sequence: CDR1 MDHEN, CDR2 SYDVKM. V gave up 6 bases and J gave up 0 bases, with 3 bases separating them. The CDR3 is CASSGSYNEQFF. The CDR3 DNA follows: TGTGCCAGCAGCGGCTCCTACAATGAGCAGTTCTTC.

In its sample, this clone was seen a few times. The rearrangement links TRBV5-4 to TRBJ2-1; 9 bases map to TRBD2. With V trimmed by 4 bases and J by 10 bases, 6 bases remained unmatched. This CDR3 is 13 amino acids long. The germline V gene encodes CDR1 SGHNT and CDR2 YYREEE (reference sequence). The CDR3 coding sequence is TGTGCCAGCAGCCAGGGACTAGCCGTCGAGCAGTTCTTC. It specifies CASSQGLAVEQFF. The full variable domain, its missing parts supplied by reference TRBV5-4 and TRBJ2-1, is ETGVTQSPTHLIKTRGQQVTLRCSSQSGHNTVSWYQQALGQGPQFIFQYYREEENGRGNFPPRFSGLQFPNYSSELNVNALELDDSALYLCASSQGLAVEQFFGPGTRLTVL.

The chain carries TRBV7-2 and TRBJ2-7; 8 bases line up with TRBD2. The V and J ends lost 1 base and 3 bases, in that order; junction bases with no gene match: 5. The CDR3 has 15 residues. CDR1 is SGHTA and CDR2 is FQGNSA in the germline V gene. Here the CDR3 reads CASSLDSAGVYEQYF. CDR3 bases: TGTGCCAGCAGCTTAGATTCAGCGGGAGTCTACGAGCAGTACTTC.

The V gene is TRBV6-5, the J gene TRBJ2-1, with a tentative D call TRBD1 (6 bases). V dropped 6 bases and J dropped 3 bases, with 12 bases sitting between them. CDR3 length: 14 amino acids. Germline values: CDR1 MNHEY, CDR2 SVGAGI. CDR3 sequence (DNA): TGTGCCAGCAGATACAGGGCGGGCTACAATGAGCAGTTCTTC. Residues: CASRYRAGYNEQFF.

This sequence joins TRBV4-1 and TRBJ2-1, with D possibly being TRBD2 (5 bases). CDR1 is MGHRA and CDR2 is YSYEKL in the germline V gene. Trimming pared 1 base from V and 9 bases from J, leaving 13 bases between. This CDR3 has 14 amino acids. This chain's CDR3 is CASSQVRGSTEQFF. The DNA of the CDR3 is TGCGCCAGCAGCCAAGTTCGAGGGTCGACTGAGCAGTTCTTC.

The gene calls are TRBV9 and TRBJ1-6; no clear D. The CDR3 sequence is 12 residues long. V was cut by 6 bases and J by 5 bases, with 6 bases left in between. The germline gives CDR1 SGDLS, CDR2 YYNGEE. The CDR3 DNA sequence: TGTGCCAGCAACAGAGATAATTCACCCCTCCACTTT. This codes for CASNRDNSPLHF.

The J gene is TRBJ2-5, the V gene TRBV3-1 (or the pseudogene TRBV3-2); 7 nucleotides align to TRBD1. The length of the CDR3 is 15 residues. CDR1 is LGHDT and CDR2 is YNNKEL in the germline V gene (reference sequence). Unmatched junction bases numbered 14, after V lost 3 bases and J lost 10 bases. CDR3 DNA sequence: TGTGCCAGCAGCCAGAGGGGGCGGGCAAGAGAATTCCAGTACTTC. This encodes CASSQRGRAREFQYF.

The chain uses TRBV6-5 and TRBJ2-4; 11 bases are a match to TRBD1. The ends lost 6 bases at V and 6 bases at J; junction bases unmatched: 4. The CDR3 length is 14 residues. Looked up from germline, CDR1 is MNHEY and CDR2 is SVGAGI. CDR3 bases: TGTGCCAGCAGGTGGGACAGGGGGGGAAACATTCAGTACTTC. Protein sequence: CASRWDRGGNIQYF.

CDR3 residues: CASSHPGTDIDGYTF. In DNA form, the CDR3 reads TGCGCCAGCAGCCATCCCGGGACAGACATAGATGGCTACACCTTC. The V call is TRBV4-1, the J call TRBJ1-2; 7 positions match TRBD1. The CDR3 runs to 15 residues. The V gene end was trimmed by 3 bases and the J gene end by 6 bases; junction bases not matched to a gene: 10. Germline-derived CDR1 and CDR2 are MGHRA and YSYEKL.

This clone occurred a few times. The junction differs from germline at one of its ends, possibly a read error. The CDR3: CASSRSGSTNEKLFF. The DNA of the CDR3 is TGTGCTAGCAGCCGGAGCGGTTCGACTAATGAAAAACTGTTTTTT. The gene calls are TRBV7-7 and TRBJ1-4; D unresolved. CDR3 length equals 15 residues. Per the germline V gene, CDR1 is SSHAT and CDR2 is FNYEAQ (reference sequence).

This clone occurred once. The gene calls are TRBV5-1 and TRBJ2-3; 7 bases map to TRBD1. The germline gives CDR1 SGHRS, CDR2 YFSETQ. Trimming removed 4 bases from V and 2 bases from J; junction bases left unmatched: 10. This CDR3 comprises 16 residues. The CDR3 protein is CASSMGKGQITDTQYF. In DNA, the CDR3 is TGCGCCAGCAGCATGGGTAAGGGACAGATCACAGATACGCAGTATTTT. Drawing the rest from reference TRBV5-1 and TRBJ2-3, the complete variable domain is KAGVTQTPRYLIKTRGQQVTLSCSPISGHRSVSWYQQTPGQGLQFLFEYFSETQRNKGNFPGRFSGRQFSNSRSEMNVSTLELGDSALYLCASSMGKGQITDTQYFGPGTRLTVL.